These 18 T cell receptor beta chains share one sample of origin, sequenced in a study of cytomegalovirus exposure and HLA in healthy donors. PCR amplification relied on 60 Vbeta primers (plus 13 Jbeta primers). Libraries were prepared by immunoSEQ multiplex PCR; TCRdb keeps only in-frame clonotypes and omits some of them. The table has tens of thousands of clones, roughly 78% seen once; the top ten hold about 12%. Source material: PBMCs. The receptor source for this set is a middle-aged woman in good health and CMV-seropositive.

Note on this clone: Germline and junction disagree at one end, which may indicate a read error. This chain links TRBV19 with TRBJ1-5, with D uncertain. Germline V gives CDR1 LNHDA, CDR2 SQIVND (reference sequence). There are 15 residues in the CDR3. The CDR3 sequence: CASSIGPVSDQPQHF. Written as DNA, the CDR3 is TGTGCCAGTAGTATAGGACCGGTTAGCGATCAGCCCCAGCATTTT.

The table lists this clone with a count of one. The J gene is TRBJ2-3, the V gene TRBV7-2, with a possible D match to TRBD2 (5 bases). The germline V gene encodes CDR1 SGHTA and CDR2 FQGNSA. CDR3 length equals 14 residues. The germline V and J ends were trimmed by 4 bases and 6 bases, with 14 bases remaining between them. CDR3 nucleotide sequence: TGTGCCAGCAGCTCTCCGGGTCGGGGTGATACGCAGTATTTT. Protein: CASSSPGRGDTQYF.

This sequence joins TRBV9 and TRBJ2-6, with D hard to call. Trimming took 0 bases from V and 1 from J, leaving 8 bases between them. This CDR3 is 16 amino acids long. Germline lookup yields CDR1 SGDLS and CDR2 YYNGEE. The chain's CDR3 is CASSVGSVSGANVLTF. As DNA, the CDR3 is TGTGCCAGCAGCGTAGGCAGCGTGTCTGGGGCCAACGTCCTGACTTTC.

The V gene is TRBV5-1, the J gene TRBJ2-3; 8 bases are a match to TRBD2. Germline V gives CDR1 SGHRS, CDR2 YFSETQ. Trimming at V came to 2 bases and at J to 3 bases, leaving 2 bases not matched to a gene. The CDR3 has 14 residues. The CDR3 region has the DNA TGCGCCAGCAGCTTAAGCGGGGGAACAGATACGCAGTATTTT. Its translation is CASSLSGGTDTQYF.

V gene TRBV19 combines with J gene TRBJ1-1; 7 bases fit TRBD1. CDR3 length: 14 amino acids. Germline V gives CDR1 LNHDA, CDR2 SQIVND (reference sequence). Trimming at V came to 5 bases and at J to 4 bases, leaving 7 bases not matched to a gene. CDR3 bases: TGTGCCAGTAGTTCGACAGGGTGGGGCACTGAAGCTTTCTTT. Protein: CASSSTGWGTEAFF.

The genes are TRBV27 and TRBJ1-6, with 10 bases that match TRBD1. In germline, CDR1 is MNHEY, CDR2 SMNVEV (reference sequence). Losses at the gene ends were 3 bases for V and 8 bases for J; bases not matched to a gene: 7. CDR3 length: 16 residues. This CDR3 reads CASSFGTGAWDSPLHF. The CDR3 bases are TGTGCCAGCAGTTTCGGGACAGGGGCCTGGGATTCACCCCTCCACTTT.

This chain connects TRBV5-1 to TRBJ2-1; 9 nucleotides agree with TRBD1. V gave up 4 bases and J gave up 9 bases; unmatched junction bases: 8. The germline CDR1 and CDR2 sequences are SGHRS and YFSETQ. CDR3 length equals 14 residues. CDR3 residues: CASSLIQGAFEQFF. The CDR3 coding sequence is TGCGCCAGCAGCCTCATACAGGGGGCGTTTGAGCAGTTCTTC.

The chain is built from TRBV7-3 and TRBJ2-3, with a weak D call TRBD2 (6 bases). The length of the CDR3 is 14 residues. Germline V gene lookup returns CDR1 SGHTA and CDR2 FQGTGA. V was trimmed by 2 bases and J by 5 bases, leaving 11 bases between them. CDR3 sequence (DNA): TGTGCCAGCAGCTTACGTGGGGGGATAGATACGCAGTATTTT. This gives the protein CASSLRGGIDTQYF.

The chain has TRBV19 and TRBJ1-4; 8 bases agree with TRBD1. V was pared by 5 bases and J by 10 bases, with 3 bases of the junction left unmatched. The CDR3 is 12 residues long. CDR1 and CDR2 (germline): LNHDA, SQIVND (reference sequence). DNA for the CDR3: TGTGCCAGTAGTCAACAGGGGGGAAAACTGTTTTTT. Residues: CASSQQGGKLFF.

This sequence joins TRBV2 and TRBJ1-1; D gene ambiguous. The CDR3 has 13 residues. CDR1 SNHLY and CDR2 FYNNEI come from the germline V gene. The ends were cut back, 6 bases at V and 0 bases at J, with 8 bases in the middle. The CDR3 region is CASSSGVNTEAFF. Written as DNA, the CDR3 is TGTGCCAGCAGCTCCGGGGTGAACACTGAAGCTTTCTTT.

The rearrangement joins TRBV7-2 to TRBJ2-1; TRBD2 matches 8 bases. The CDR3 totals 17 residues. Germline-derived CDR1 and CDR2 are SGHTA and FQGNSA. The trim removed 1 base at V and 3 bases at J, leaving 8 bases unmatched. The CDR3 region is CASSLVGRGAIYNEQFF. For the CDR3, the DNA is TGTGCCAGCAGCTTAGTCGGGCGGGGGGCCATCTACAATGAGCAGTTCTTC.

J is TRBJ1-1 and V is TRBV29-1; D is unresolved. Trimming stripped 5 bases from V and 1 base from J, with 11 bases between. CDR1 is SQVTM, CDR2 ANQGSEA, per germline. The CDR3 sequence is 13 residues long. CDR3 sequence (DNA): TGCAGCGTTCCAAAGCGGGGGAACACTGAAGCTTTCTTT. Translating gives CSVPKRGNTEAFF.

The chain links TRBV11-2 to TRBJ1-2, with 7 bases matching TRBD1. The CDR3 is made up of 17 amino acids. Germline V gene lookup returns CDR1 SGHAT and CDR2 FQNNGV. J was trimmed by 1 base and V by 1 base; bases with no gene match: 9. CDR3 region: CASSLGGTAPGNYGYTF. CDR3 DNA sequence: TGTGCCAGCAGCTTAGGCGGGACAGCTCCGGGTAACTATGGCTACACCTTC.

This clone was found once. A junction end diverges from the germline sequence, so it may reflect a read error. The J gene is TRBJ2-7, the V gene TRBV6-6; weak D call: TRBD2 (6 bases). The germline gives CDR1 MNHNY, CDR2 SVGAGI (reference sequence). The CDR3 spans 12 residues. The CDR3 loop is CASSYAAGTASF. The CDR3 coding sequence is TGTGCCAGCAGTTACGCGGCCGGGACTGCATCTTTC.

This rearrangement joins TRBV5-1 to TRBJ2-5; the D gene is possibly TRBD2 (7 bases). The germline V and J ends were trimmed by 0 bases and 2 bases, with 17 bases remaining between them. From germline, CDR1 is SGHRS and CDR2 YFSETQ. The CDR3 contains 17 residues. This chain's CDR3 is CASSLVLRGRIQETQYF. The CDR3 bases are TGCGCCAGCAGCTTGGTTTTGCGGGGGCGTATTCAAGAGACCCAGTACTTC.

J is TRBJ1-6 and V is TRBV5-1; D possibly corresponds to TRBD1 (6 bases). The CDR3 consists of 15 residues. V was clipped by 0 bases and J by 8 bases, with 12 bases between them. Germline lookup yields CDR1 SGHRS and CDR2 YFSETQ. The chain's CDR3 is CASSLAGTKYSPLHF. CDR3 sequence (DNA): TGCGCCAGCAGCTTGGCCGGGACAAAATATTCACCCCTCCACTTT.

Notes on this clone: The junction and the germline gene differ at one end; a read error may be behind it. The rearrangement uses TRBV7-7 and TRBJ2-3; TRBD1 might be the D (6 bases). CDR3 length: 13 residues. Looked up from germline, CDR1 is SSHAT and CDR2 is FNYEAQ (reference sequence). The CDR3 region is CASSTGSTDTQYF. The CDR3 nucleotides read TGTGCTAGCAGCACAGGGAGCACAGATACGCAGTATTTT.

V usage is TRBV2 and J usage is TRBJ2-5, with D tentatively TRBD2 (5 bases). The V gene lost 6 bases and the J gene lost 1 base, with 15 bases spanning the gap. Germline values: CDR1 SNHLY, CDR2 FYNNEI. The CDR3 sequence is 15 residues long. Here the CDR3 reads CASRRDEAGQETQYF. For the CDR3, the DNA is TGTGCCAGCAGGCGCGACGAGGCGGGCCAAGAGACCCAGTACTTC.